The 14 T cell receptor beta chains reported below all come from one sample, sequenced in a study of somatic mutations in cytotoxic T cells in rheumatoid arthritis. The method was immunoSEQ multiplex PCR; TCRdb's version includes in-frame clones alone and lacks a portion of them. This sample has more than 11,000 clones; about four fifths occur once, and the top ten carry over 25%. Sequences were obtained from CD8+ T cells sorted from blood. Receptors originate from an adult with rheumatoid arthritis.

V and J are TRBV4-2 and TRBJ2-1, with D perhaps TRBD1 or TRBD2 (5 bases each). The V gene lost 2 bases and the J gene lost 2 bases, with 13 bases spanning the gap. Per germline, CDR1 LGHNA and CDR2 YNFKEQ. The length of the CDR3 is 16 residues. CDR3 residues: CASSQLGELPYNEQFF. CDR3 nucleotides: TGTGCCAGCAGCCAATTGGGGGAACTCCCCTACAATGAGCAGTTCTTC.

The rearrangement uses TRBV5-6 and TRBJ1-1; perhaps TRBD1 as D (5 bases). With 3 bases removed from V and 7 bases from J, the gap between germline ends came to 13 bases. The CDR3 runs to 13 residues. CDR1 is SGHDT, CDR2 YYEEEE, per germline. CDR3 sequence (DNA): TGTGCCAGCAGCTCCGGGACCCCATTTGAAGCTTTCTTT. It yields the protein CASSSGTPFEAFF.

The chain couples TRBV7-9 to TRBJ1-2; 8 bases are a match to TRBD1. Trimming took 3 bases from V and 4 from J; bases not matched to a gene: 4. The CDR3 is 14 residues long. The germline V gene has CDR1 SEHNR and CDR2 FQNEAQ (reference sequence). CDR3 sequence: CASSFQGAGYGYTF. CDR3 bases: TGTGCCAGCAGCTTTCAGGGGGCCGGCTATGGCTACACCTTC. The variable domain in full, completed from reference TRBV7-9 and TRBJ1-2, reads DTGVSQNPRHKITKRGQNVTFRCDPISEHNRLYWYRQTLGQGPEFLTYFQNEAQLEKSRLLSDRFSAERPKGSFSTLEIQRTEQGDSAMYLCASSFQGAGYGYTFGSGTRLTVV.

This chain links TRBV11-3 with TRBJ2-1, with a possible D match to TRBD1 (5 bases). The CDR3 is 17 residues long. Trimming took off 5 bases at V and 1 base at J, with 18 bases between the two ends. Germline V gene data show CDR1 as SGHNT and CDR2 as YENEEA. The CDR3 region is CASSLGVGRPSYNEQFF. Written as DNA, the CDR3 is TGTGCCAGCAGCCTAGGGGTCGGCCGGCCATCCTACAATGAGCAGTTCTTC.

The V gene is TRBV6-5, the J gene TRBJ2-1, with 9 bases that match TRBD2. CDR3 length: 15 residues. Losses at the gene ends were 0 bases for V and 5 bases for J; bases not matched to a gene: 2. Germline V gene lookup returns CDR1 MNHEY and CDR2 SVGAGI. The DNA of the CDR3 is TGTGCCAGCAGTTACTCGGCTAGCGGGGACAATGAGCAGTTCTTC. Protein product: CASSYSASGDNEQFF.

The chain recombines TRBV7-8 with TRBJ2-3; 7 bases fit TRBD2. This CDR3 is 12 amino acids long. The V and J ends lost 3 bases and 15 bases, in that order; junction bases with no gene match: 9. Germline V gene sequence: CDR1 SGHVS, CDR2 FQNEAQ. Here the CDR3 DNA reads TGTGCCAGCAGCTTTGGACTAGGAAAGGTATATTTT. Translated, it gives CASSFGLGKVYF.

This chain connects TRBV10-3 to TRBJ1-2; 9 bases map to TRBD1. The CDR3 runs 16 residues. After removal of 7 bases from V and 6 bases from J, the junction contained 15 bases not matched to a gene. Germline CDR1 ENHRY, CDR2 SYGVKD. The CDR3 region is CAIKTETGGEKDGYTF. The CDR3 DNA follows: TGTGCCATCAAAACAGAGACAGGGGGGGAAAAAGATGGCTACACCTTC.

Written as DNA, the CDR3 is TGTGCCAGCAGGGGGGCCGGGACTGATAGACAAGAGACCCAGTACTTC. Its translation is CASRGAGTDRQETQYF. This chain joins TRBV7-9 and TRBJ2-5; tentatively, D is TRBD1 or TRBD2 (6 bases each). Per germline, CDR1 SEHNR and CDR2 FQNEAQ (reference sequence). CDR3 size: 16 residues. V lost 6 bases and J 2 bases, leaving 19 bases between the germline ends.

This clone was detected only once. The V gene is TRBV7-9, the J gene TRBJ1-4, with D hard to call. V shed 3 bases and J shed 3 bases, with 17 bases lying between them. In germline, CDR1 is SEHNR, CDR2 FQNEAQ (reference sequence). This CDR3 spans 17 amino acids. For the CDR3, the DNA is TGTGCCAGCAGCTTTGTTCTGTCGGGAAACGCTAATGAAAAACTGTTTTTT. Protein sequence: CASSFVLSGNANEKLFF. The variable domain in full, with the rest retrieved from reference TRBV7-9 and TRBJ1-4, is DTGVSQNPRHKITKRGQNVTFRCDPISEHNRLYWYRQTLGQGPEFLTYFQNEAQLEKSRLLSDRFSAERPKGSFSTLEIQRTEQGDSAMYLCASSFVLSGNANEKLFFGSGTQLSVL.

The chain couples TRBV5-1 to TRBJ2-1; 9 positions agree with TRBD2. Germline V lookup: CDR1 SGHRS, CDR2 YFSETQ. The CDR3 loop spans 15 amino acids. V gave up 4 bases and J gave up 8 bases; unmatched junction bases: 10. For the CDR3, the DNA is TGCGCCAGCAGCGCGACAGCGGGAGGCGCATATGAGCAGTTCTTC. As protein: CASSATAGGAYEQFF.

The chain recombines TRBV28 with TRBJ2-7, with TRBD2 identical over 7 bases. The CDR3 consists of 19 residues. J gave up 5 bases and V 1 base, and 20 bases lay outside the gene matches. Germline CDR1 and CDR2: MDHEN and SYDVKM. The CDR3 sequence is CASSLFSVGGGDEEDEQYF. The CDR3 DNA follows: TGTGCCAGCAGTTTATTTTCGGTTGGTGGGGGGGACGAGGAGGACGAGCAGTACTTC. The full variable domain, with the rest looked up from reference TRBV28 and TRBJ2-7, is DVKVTQSSRYLVKRTGEKVFLECVQDMDHENMFWYRQDPGLGLRLIYFSYDVKMKEKGDIPEGYSVSREKKERFSLILESASTNQTSMYLCASSLFSVGGGDEEDEQYFGPGTRLTVT.

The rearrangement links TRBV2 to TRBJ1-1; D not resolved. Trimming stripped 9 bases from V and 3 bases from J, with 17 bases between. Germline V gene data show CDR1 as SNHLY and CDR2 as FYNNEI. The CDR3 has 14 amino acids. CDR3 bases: TGTGCCAGGTATGGAGACACTGAGGACACTGAAGCTTTCTTT. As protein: CARYGDTEDTEAFF.

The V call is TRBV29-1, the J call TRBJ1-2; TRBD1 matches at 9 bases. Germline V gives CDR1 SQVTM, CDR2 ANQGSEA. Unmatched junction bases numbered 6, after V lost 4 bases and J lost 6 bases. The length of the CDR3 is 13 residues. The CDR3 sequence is CSVGPGQGDGYTF. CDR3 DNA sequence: TGCAGCGTTGGACCGGGACAGGGTGATGGCTACACCTTC.

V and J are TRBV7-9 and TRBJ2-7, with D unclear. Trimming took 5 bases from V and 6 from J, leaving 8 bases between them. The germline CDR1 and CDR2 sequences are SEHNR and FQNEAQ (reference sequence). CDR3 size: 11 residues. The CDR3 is CASSPEGEQYF. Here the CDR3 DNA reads TGTGCCAGCAGCCCTGAAGGCGAGCAGTACTTC.